This TCR beta chain was captured in a study of CD8 T cells in Susac syndrome. An amount of RNA that ranged from roughly 0.5 to 1 ug was reverse transcribed with random hexamers. Each CDR3 protein gets one entry after TCRdb re-called the immunoSEQ multiplex PCR reads with MiXCR. Here the sample spans around 20,000 distinct CDR3 sequences, roughly 96% being singletons. The J segment lost 3 bases and the V segment lost 3 bases, leaving 5 bases of the junction unmatched. Per germline, CDR1 DFQATT and CDR2 SNEGSKA (reference sequence). The CDR3 totals 16 residues. The receptor was derived from a human donor in good health. Material: CD8+ T cells from PBMCs. The chain employs TRBV20-1 and TRBJ2-3; 14 bases map to TRBD2. CDR3 bases: TGCAGTGCTAGGGCCGGGACTAGCGGGAGAACAGATACGCAGTATTTT. Its protein is CSARAGTSGRTDTQYF.